Sequencing of this T cell receptor (beta chain) was carried out in a study of blood T cell repertoires in COVID-19. For the study at large: The cDNA or gDNA used as material had been derived from T cells, B-cell-depleted T cells, or PBMCs.

How the authors handled the data: Using reference gene primer amplification, nucleated cell counts were estimated. Clones were sequenced by immunoSEQ multiplex PCR, and TCRdb holds only the in-frame ones, with some missing. Clone size and V and J calls were adopted from that table, with D and trimming inferred from the DNA. This table holds around 300,000 clones, 70% to 90% found once. There are 15 residues in the CDR3. V lost 1 base, J lost 3 bases, and 3 bases stayed unmatched. Germline V lookup: CDR1 SGHTA, CDR2 FQGNSA. What was sequenced was peripheral blood. This TCR derives from a woman aged 30 to 39 with active or convalescent COVID-19. The chain links TRBV7-2 to TRBJ2-7; 10 bases line up with TRBD2. The CDR3 sequence is CASSLDPSGGYEQYF. In DNA, the CDR3 is TGTGCCAGCAGCTTAGACCCTAGCGGGGGCTACGAGCAGTACTTC.